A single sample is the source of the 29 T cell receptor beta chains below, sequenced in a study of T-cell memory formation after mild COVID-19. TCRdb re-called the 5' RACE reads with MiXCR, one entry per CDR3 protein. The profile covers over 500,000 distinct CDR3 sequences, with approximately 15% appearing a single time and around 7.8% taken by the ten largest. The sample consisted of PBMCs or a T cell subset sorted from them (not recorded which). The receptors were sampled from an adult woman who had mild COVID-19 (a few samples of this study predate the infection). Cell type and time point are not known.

The DNA for the CDR3 is TGTGCCAGCAGAAGAGCGGGGGGCGACTACAATGAGCAGTTCTTC. As protein: CASRRAGGDYNEQFF. The V call is TRBV7-2, the J call TRBJ2-1, with TRBD2 matching over 9 bases. J lost 3 bases, V lost 6 bases, and 6 bases had no gene match. CDR1 and CDR2 (germline): SGHTA, FQGNSA. This CDR3 has 15 residues.

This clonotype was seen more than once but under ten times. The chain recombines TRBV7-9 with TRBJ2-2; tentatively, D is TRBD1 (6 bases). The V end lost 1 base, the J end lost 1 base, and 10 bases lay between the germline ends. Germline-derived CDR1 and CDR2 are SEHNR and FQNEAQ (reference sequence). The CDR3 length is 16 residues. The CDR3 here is CASSLGQGMNTGELFF. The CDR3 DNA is TGTGCCAGCAGCTTAGGTCAGGGGATGAACACCGGGGAGCTGTTTTTT.

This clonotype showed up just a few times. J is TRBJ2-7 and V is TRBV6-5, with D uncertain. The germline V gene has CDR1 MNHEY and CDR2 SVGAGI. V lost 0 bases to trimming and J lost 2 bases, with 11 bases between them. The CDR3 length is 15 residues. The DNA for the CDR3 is TGTGCCAGCAGTTACTCGGTGACTGGGACCTACGAGCAGTACTTC. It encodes CASSYSVTGTYEQYF.

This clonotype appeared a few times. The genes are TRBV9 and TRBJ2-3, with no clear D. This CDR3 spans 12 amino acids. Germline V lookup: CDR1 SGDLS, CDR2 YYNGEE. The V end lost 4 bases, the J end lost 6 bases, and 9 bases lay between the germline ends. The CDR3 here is CASSPSPDTQYF. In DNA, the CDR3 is TGTGCCAGCAGCCCATCCCCCGATACGCAGTATTTT.

As DNA, the CDR3 is TGCGCCAGCAGCCCCCACCGGGACAGGGTAACCAATCAGCCCCAGCATTTT. Translated: CASSPHRDRVTNQPQHF. The rearrangement joins TRBV4-1 to TRBJ1-5; TRBD1 matches at 9 bases. V gave up 4 bases and J gave up 3 bases; unmatched junction bases: 10. Germline-derived CDR1 and CDR2 are MGHRA and YSYEKL. The CDR3 is 17 amino acids.

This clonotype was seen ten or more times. CDR3 nucleotide sequence: TGTGCCAGCAGCAAGGGACGGAACCAAGAGACCCAGTACTTC. Its translation: CASSKGRNQETQYF. The V call is TRBV7-2, the J call TRBJ2-5; either TRBD1 or TRBD2 may supply D (5 bases each). V was cut by 5 bases and J by 0 bases, with 10 bases left in between. This CDR3 is 14 amino acids long. The germline gives CDR1 SGHTA, CDR2 FQGNSA. Supplemented by reference TRBV7-2 and TRBJ2-5, the full variable domain reads GAGVSQSPSNKVTEKGKDVELRCDPISGHTALYWYRQSLGQGLEFLIYFQGNSAPDKSGLPSDRFSAERTGGSVSTLTIQRTQQEDSAVYLCASSKGRNQETQYFGPGTRLLVL.

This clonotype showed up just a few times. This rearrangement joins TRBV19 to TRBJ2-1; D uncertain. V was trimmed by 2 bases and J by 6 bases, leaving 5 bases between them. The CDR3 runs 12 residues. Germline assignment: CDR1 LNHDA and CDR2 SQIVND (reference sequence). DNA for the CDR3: TGTGCCAGTAGTATACTGAGCAATGAGCAGTTCTTC. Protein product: CASSILSNEQFF.

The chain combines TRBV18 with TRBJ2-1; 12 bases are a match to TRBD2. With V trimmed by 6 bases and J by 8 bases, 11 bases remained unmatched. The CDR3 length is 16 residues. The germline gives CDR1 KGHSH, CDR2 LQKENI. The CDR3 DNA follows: TGTGCCAGCTCTCCGACTAGCGGGAGAGAGGGCGATGAGCAGTTCTTC. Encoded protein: CASSPTSGREGDEQFF. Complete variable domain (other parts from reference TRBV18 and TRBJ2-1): NAGVMQNPRHLVRRRGQEARLRCSPMKGHSHVYWYRQLPEEGLKFMVYLQKENIIDESGMPKERFSAEFPKEGPSILRIQQVVRGDSAAYFCASSPTSGREGDEQFFGPGTRLTVL.

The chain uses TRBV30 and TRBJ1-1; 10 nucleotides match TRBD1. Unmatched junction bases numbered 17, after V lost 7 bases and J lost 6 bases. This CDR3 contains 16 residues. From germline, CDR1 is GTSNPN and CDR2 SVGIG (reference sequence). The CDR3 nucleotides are TGTGCCTACTTACGGGACAGGGGAATTTCTCGACCTGAAGCTTTCTTT. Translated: CAYLRDRGISRPEAFF.

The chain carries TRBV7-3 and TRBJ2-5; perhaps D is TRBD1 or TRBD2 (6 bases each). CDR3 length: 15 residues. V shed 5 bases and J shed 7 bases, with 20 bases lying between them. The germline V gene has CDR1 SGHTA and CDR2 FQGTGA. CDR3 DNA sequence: TGTGCCAGCAGCAAAACGGGGGACACCGCTTCGACCCAGTACTTC. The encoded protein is CASSKTGDTASTQYF.

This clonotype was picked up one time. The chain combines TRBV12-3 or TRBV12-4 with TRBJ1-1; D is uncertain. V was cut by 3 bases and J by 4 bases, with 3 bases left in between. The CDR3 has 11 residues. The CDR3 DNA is TGTGCCAGCAGTTTCCTCACTGAAGCTTTCTTT. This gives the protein CASSFLTEAFF.

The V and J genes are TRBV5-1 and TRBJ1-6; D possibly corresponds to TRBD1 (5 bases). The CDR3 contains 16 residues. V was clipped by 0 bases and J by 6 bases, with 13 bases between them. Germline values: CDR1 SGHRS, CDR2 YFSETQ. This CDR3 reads CASSLAPGVINSPLHF. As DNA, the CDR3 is TGCGCCAGCAGCTTGGCCCCGGGGGTGATTAATTCACCCCTCCACTTT.

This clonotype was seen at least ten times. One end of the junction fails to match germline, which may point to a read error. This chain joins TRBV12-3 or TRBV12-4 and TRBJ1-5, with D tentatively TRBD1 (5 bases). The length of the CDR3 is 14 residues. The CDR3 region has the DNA TGCGCCAGCAGCTTTGGGGGGAGCAATCAGCCCCAGCATTTT. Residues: CASSFGGSNQPQHF.

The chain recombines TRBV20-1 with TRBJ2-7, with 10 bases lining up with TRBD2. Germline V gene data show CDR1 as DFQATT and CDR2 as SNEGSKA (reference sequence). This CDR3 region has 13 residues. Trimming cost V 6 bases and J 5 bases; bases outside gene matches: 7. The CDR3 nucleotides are TGCAGTGCAAAAGGACTAGCGGCTGACGAGCAGTACTTC. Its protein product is CSAKGLAADEQYF.

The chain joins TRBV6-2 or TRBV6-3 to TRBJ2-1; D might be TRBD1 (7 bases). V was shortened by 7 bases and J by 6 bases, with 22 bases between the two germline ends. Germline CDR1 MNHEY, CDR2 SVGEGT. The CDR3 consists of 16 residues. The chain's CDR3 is CASKSGRRGPFNEQFF. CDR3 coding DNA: TGTGCCAGCAAGTCAGGCAGGAGGGGGCCCTTCAATGAGCAGTTCTTC.

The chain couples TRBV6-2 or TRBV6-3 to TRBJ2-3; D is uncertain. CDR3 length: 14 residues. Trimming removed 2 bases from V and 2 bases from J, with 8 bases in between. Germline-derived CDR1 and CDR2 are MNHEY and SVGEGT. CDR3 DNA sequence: TGTGCCAGCAGTTACAATCAGTTCACAGATACGCAGTATTTT. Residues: CASSYNQFTDTQYF.

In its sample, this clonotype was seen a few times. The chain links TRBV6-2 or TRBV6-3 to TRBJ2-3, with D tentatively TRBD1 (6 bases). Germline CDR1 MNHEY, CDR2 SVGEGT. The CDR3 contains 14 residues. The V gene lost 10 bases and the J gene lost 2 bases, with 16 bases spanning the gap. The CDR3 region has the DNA TGTGCCACGGGCGCTGGGACACACACAGATACGCAGTATTTT. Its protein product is CATGAGTHTDTQYF.

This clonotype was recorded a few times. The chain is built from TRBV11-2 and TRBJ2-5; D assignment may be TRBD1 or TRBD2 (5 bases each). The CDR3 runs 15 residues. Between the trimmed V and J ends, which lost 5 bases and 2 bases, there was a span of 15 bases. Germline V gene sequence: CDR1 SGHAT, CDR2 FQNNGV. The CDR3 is CASSMGRRVQETQYF. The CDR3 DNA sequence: TGTGCCAGCAGCATGGGACGGAGAGTTCAAGAGACCCAGTACTTC.

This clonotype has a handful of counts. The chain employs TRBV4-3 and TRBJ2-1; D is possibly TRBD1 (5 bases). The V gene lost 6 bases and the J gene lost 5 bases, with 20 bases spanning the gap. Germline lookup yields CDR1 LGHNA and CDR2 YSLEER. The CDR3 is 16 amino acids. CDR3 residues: CASRTRLGALDNEQFF. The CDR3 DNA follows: TGCGCCAGCAGAACACGGTTAGGGGCCCTAGACAATGAGCAGTTCTTC.

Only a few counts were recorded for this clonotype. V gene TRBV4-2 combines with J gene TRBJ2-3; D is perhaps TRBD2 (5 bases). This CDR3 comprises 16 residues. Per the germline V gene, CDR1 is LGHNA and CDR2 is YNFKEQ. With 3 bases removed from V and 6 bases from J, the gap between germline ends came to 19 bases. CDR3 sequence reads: CASSHAGLEPTDTQYF. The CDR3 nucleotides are TGTGCCAGCAGCCATGCAGGACTGGAACCCACTGATACGCAGTATTTT.

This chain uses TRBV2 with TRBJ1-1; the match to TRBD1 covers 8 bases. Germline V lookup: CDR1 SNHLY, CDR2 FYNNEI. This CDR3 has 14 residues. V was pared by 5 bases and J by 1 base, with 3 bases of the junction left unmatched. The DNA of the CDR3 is TGTGCCAGCAGTTGGACAGGGAGGAACACTGAAGCTTTCTTT. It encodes CASSWTGRNTEAFF. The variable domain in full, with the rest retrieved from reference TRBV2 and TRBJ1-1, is EPEVTQTPSHQVTQMGQEVILRCVPISNHLYFYWYRQILGQKVEFLVSFYNNEISEKSEIFDDQFSVERPDGSNFTLKIRSTKLEDSAMYFCASSWTGRNTEAFFGQGTRLTVV.

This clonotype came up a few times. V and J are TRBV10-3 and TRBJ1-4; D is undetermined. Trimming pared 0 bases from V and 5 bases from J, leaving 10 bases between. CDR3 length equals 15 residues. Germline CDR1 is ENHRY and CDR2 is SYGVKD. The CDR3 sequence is CAISESGGKNEKLFF. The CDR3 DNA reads TGTGCCATCAGTGAGTCGGGAGGGAAAAATGAAAAACTGTTTTTT.

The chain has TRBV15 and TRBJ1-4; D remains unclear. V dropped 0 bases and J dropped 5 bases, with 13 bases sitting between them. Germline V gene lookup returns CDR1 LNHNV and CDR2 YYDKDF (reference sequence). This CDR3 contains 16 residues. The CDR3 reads CATSRDLGVANEKLFF. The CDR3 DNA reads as TGTGCCACCAGCAGAGATCTGGGAGTGGCCAATGAAAAACTGTTTTTT.

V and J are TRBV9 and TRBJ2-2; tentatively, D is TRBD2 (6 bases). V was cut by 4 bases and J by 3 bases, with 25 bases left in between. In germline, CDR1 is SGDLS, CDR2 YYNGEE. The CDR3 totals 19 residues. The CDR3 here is CASSRDPFRLDLYTGELFF. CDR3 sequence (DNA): TGTGCCAGCAGCAGGGACCCATTTCGACTAGACCTTTACACCGGGGAGCTGTTTTTT.

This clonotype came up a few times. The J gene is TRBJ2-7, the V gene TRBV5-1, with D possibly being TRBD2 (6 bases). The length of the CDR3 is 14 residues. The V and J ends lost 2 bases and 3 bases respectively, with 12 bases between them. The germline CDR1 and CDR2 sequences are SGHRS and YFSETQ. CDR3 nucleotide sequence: TGCGCCAGCAGCTTCACAGTGGGAGGCTACGAGCAGTACTTC. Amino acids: CASSFTVGGYEQYF.

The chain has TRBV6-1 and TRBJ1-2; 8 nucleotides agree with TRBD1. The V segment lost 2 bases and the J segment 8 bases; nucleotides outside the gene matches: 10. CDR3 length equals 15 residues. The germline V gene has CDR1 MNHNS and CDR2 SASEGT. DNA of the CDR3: TGTGCCAGCAGTGAACAGGGGGCTATCTTCTACGGCTACACCTTC. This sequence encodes CASSEQGAIFYGYTF.

CDR3 bases: TGTGCCAGCAGCCCTTCGGGTGGGACAGGGTTGAACACTGAAGCTTTCTTT. Its translation is CASSPSGGTGLNTEAFF. This chain links TRBV27 with TRBJ1-1; 9 bases fit TRBD1. In germline, CDR1 is MNHEY, CDR2 SMNVEV (reference sequence). The CDR3 is made up of 17 amino acids. The V segment lost 6 bases and the J segment 0 bases; nucleotides outside the gene matches: 11.

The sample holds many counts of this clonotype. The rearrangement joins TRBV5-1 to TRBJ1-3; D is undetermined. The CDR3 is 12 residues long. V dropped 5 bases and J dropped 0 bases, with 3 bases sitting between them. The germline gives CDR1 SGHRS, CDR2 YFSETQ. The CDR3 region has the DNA TGCGCCAGCAGGGGCTCTGGAAACACCATATATTTT. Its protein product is CASRGSGNTIYF.

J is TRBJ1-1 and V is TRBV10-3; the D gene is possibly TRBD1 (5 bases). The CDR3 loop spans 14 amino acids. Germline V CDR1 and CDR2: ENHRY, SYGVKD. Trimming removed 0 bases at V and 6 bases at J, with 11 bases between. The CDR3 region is CAISESEGSAEAFF. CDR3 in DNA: TGTGCCATCAGTGAGTCCGAGGGGAGCGCTGAAGCTTTCTTT.